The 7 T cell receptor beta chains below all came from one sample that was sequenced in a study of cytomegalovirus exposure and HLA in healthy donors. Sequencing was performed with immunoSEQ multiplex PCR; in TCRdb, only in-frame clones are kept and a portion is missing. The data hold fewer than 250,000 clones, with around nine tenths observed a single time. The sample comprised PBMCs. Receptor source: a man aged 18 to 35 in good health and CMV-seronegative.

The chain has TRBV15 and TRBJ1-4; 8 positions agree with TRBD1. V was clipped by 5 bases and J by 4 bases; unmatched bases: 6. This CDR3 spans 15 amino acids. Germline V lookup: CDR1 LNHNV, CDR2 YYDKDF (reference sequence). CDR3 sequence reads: CATSFRDRYNEKLFF. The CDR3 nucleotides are TGTGCCACCAGCTTCCGGGACAGGTATAATGAAAAACTGTTTTTT.

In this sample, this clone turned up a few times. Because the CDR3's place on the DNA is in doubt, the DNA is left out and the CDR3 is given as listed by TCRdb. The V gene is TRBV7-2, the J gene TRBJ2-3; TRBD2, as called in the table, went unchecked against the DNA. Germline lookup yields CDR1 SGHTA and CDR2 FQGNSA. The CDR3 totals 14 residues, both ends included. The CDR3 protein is CASSFAPGTSGPKF.

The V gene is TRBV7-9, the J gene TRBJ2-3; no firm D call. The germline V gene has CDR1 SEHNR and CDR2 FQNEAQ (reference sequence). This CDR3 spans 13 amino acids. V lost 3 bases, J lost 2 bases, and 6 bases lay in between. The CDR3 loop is CASSFQATDTQYF. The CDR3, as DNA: TGTGCCAGCAGCTTTCAGGCCACAGATACGCAGTATTTT.

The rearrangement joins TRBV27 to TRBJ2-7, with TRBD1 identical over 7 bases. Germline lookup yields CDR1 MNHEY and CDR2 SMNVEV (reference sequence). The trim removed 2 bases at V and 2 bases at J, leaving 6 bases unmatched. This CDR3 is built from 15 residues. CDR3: CASSLVGTDPYEQYF. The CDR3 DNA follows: TGTGCCAGCAGTTTAGTCGGGACAGACCCCTACGAGCAGTACTTC.

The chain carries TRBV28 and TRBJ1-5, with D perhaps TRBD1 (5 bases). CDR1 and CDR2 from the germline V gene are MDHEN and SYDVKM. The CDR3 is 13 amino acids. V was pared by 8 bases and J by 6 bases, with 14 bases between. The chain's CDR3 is CASLAGVSQPQHF. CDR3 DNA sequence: TGTGCCAGCCTCGCGGGGGTCAGTCAGCCCCAGCATTTT.

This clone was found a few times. The CDR3 reads CASRTLNQPQHF. In DNA form, the CDR3 reads TGTGCCAGCAGGACACTGAATCAGCCCCAGCATTTT. The V and J genes are TRBV2 and TRBJ1-5, with no clear D. Trimming removed 6 bases at V and 4 bases at J, with 7 bases between. The V gene's germline CDR1 is SNHLY and CDR2 FYNNEI. The CDR3 runs to 12 residues.

CDR3 sequence: CASSARGSDEQYF. In DNA, the CDR3 is TGTGCCAGCAGCGCCAGGGGGTCGGACGAGCAGTACTTC. The V gene is TRBV9, the J gene TRBJ2-7, with 7 bases lining up with TRBD1. Trimming took 3 bases from V and 5 from J; bases not matched to a gene: 5. Looked up from germline, CDR1 is SGDLS and CDR2 is YYNGEE. CDR3 length: 13 residues.